Included here is one T cell receptor beta chain sequence, with context. CDR1 SEHNR and CDR2 FQNEAQ come from the germline V gene (reference sequence). J was trimmed by 4 bases and V by 8 bases; bases with no gene match: 8. The CDR3 is 14 amino acids. This sample is drawn from a study of T cells of healthy individuals. TCRdb processed the 5' RACE reads anew with MiXCR; each CDR3 protein has one entry. The table includes about 96,000 distinct CDR3 sequences, 15% to 20% detected once. This TCR was sampled from a human donor in good health. The chain employs TRBV7-9 and TRBJ1-2; 9 positions match TRBD1. CDR3 in amino acids: CASGPGQGTYGYTF. In DNA, the CDR3 is TGTGCCAGCGGGCCGGGACAGGGAACCTATGGCTACACCTTC.